This TCR beta chain originates from a study of cytomegalovirus exposure and HLA in healthy donors. Trimming took 5 bases from V and 3 from J, leaving 5 bases between them. The CDR3 is made up of 11 amino acids. CDR1 is MDHEN, CDR2 SYDVKM, per germline. Assay used: immunoSEQ multiplex PCR; TCRdb lists only in-frame clones, some missing. Among fewer than 250,000 clones listed, 85% to 90% were seen once. About this clone itself: The target antigen is unknown.

The study, taken as a whole, reports: Researchers counted 150 to 200 TCR beta chains as cytomegalovirus-associated.

Sequenced: PBMCs. The sequence came from a man younger than 30 in good health and CMV-seronegative. V gene TRBV28 combines with J gene TRBJ2-7; D not certain. CDR3 protein: CASSLYYEQYF. In nucleotides, the CDR3 is TGTGCCAGCAGTCTCTACTACGAGCAGTACTTC.